This T cell receptor beta chain was identified in a study of blood T cell repertoires in COVID-19. Original processing methods: Estimation of nucleated cell counts relied on the amplification of reference gene primers. Clones were sequenced by immunoSEQ multiplex PCR, and TCRdb holds only the in-frame ones, with some missing. The V and J calls and clone size are taken from that table; D and trimming were inferred from the DNA. The repertoire holds 95,000 to 100,000 clones, approximately 84% seen once, with around a sixth in the top ten. Losses at the gene ends were 2 bases for V and 5 bases for J; bases not matched to a gene: 4. CDR3 length equals 15 residues. The germline gives CDR1 KGHSH, CDR2 LQKENI.

The source of this sequence is a woman aged 55-69 years with acute or convalescent COVID-19. The sample comprised peripheral blood. The chain joins TRBV18 to TRBJ2-1, with TRBD1 matching 9 bases. The chain's CDR3 is CASSPGTGLNNEQFF. The CDR3 nucleotides read TGTGCCAGCTCACCAGGGACAGGGCTAAACAATGAGCAGTTCTTC.